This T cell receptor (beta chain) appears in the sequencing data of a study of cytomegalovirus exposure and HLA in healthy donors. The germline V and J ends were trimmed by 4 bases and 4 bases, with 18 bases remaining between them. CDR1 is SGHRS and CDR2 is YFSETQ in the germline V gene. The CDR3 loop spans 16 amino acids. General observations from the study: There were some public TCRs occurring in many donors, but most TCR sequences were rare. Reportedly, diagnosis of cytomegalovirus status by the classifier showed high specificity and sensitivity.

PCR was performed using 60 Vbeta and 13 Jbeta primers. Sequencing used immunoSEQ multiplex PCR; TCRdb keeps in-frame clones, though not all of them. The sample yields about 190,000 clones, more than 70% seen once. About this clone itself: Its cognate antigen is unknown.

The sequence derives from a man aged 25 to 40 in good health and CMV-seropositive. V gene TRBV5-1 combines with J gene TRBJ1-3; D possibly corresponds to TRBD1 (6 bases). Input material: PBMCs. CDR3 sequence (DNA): TGCGCCAGCAGCCCGGGACATCAGGGATCCGGAAACACCATATATTTT. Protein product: CASSPGHQGSGNTIYF.